These T cell receptor beta chains were read from a single sample in a study of beta chain features in type 1 diabetes. The method was immunoSEQ multiplex PCR; TCRdb's version includes in-frame clones alone and lacks a portion of them. The data show 150,000 to 200,000 clones, with 7% to 9.5% seen just once and 0.7% held by the top ten. Sequencing was carried out using central memory CD4+ T cells from blood. The receptors originated from a woman aged 30 to 39 with type 1 diabetes. CDR3s include the opening cysteine and the closing phenylalanine or tryptophan. The D gene is left open where the match is weak. Size tells how often a clone was seen (once, few, many) or the class of an expanded clone, and some rows leave it out.

NA | few | TRBJ1-5 | TRBV13 | 13 | TGTGCCAGCAGCCCCGCCGGGGATCAGCCCCAGCATTTT | CASSPAGDQPQHF
NA | few | TRBJ1-4 | TRBV29-1 | 13 | TGCAGCGTTGAAGACAGGGTTAATGAAAAACTGTTTTTT | CSVEDRVNEKLFF
TRBD2 | NA | TRBJ2-7 | TRBV9 | 15 | TGTGCCAGCAGTCTCTTCGGGACTAAGTCCTACGAGCAGTACTTC | CASSLFGTKSYEQYF
NA | few | TRBJ1-3 | TRBV28 | 14 | TGTGCCGCCGCCGAGAAACCCTCTGGAAACACCATATATTTT | CAAAEKPSGNTIYF
NA | few | TRBJ1-1 | TRBV27 | 13 | TGTGCCAGCAGCGAAGTAGGGGATCCCTGGGCTTTCTTT | CASSEVGDPWAFF
TRBD1 | NA | TRBJ1-2 | TRBV6-5 | 15 | TGTGCCAGCAACCAGCCGGGACAGGGATTTTATGGCTACACCTTC | CASNQPGQGFYGYTF
NA | few | TRBJ2-4 | TRBV5-1 | 14 | TGCGCCAGCAGCTTGGGCTCCGGGTTGGACATTCAGTACTTC | CASSLGSGLDIQYF
NA | NA | TRBJ1-1 | TRBV21-1 | 14 | TGTGCCAGCAGCAAAGAAATGCGGAACACTGAAGCTTTCTTT | CASSKEMRNTEAFF
NA | few | TRBJ2-3 | TRBV7-3 | 15 | TGTGCCAGCAGCTTACAGGGCACTAGCACAGATACGCAGTATTTT | CASSLQGTSTDTQYF
NA | NA | TRBJ2-5 | TRBV11-2 | 12 | TGTGCCAGCAGCTACTCCTGGGAGACCCAGTACTTC | CASSYSWETQYF
NA | few | TRBJ1-2 | TRBV5-1 | 12 | TGCGCCAGCAGCCCGGACAGAAATGGCTACACCTTC | CASSPDRNGYTF
TRBD2 | NA | TRBJ2-5 | TRBV5-4 | 16 | TGTGCCAGCAGCCTCAGAGCGGGAGCATTAGGAGAGACCCAGTACTTC | CASSLRAGALGETQYF
TRBD1 | few | TRBJ1-2 | TRBV30 | 12 | TGTGCCACTACACAGGGGGGCTATGGCTACACCTTC | CATTQGGYGYTF
TRBD2 | few | TRBJ2-5 | TRBV5-1 | 17 | TGCGCCAGCAGCTTGGCCGCTAGCGGGAGGATCCAAGAGACCCAGTACTTC | CASSLAASGRIQETQYF
NA | few | TRBJ2-7 | TRBV25-1 | 12 | TGTGCCAGCAGGGGAGACTCCTACGAGCAGTACTTC | CASRGDSYEQYF
NA | few | TRBJ2-1 | TRBV30 | 14 | TGTGCCTGGAGTCGTGGGGGGTTGTACAATGAGCAGTTCTTC | CAWSRGGLYNEQFF
NA | NA | TRBJ1-2 | TRBV6-5 | 14 | TGTGCCAGCAGCCCAGGACAGTGGGCTTATGGCTACACCTTC | CASSPGQWAYGYTF
NA | few | TRBJ2-1 | TRBV7-2 | 14 | TGTGCCAGCAGCTTCATGACAGATTACAATGAGCAGTTCTTC | CASSFMTDYNEQFF
NA | NA | TRBJ2-7 | TRBV2 | 14 | TGTGCCAGCAGAGACCCAGGAGGGAACGACGAGCAGTACTTC | CASRDPGGNDEQYF
NA | NA | TRBJ2-7 | TRBV7-2 | 15 | TGTGCCAGCAGCTTAGCCCTGACAGCCTGGGACGAGCAGTACTTC | CASSLALTAWDEQYF
TRBD1 | few | TRBJ2-5 | TRBV11-3 | 15 | TGTGCCAGCAGCCCCTCGACAGGGGGCACAGAGACCCAGTACTTC | CASSPSTGGTETQYF
NA | few | TRBJ1-5 | TRBV2 | 14 | TGTGCCAGCACCGGACACTATAGCAATCAGCCCCAGCATTTT | CASTGHYSNQPQHF
NA | few | TRBJ1-3 | TRBV7-9 | 14 | TGTGCCACCGTACAGGGTGACTCTGGAAACACCATATATTTT | CATVQGDSGNTIYF
NA | NA | TRBJ1-5 | TRBV9 | 14 | TGTGCCAGCAGCGTTCAGGAATACGATCAGCCCCAGCATTTT | CASSVQEYDQPQHF
NA | NA | TRBJ1-1 | TRBV18 | 13 | TGTGCCAGCTCAGAGGTTGAAGGAACTGAAGCTTTCTTT | CASSEVEGTEAFF
NA | few | TRBJ2-3 | TRBV2 | 15 | TGTGCCAGCAGCGTGCGGCTAGGCAGCACAGATACGCAGTATTTT | CASSVRLGSTDTQYF
TRBD1 | few | TRBJ2-6 | TRBV7-9 | 18 | TGTGCCAGCAGCCTCCTCGGGACAGGGAGCTCTGGGGCCAACGTCCTGACTTTC | CASSLLGTGSSGANVLTF
NA | few | TRBJ1-2 | TRBV20-1 | 11 | TGCAGTGCTAGGGAGCCAAGGGGCTACACCTTC | CSAREPRGYTF
NA | few | TRBJ2-1 | TRBV7-2 | 15 | TGTGCCAGCAGCTTAGGACTAGAAATCGTCAATGAGCAGTTCTTC | CASSLGLEIVNEQFF
NA | NA | TRBJ2-2 | TRBV13 | 16 | TGTGCCAGCAGCAAACAGGTCCTACTGAACACCGGGGAGCTGTTTTTT | CASSKQVLLNTGELFF
TRBD2 | NA | TRBJ2-3 | TRBV30 | 14 | TGTGCCTGGAGCGGGGGACTAGCGACGTATACGCAGTATTTT | CAWSGGLATYTQYF
TRBD1 | few | TRBJ2-2 | TRBV27 | 15 | TGTGCCAGCAGTTCGCAGGGGGCGGGTTCCGGGGAGCTGTTTTTT | CASSSQGAGSGELFF
TRBD1 | few | TRBJ1-1 | TRBV6-5 | 12 | TGTGCCAGCAGGAAACAGGGGTTAGAAGCTTTCTTT | CASRKQGLEAFF
TRBD2 | NA | TRBJ2-1 | TRBV4-1 | 16 | TGCGCCAGCAGCCCGGGACTAGCGGCTACCGCGGGTGAGCAGTTCTTC | CASSPGLAATAGEQFF
NA | NA | TRBJ2-7 | TRBV7-2 | 14 | TGTGCCAGCAGCTTGCAAGGGGGAGCCTACGAGCAGTACTTC | CASSLQGGAYEQYF
NA | NA | TRBJ2-1 | TRBV2 | 15 | TGTGCCAGCAGTGAGGTCGGGAGACAGGGTAATGAGCAGTTCTTC | CASSEVGRQGNEQFF
TRBD1 | NA | TRBJ1-1 | TRBV6-1 | 13 | TGTGCCAGCACTAGACAGGGGGAGACTGAAGCTTTCTTT | CASTRQGETEAFF
TRBD2 | few | TRBJ2-3 | TRBV7-3 | 15 | TGTGCCAGCAGCTCGGGACTAGGCGAGGCAGATACGCAGTATTTT | CASSSGLGEADTQYF
NA | NA | TRBJ1-5 | TRBV11-3 | 13 | TGTGCCAGCACCGTCCGGGAACATCAGCCCCAGCATTTT | CASTVREHQPQHF
TRBD2 | few | TRBJ2-2 | TRBV19 | 16 | TGTGCCAGTACCCGAGGGAATAGCGGGATAACCGGGGAGCTGTTTTTT | CASTRGNSGITGELFF
TRBD1 | NA | TRBJ1-2 | TRBV30 | 13 | TGTGCCTGGACCAGGGGGCTCGGCTATGGCTACACCTTC | CAWTRGLGYGYTF
NA | NA | TRBJ1-2 | TRBV28 | 14 | TGTGCCAGCAGTCCCGGGACATACGTCCCGGGCTACACCTTC | CASSPGTYVPGYTF
TRBD1 | NA | TRBJ2-1 | TRBV6-6 | 15 | TGTGCCAGCAGCGTACAGGGGGCATCCTACAATGAGCAGTTCTTC | CASSVQGASYNEQFF
NA | few | TRBJ1-3 | TRBV15 | 15 | TGTGCCACCAGCAGAGATCAGGGCTCTGGAAACACCATATATTTT | CATSRDQGSGNTIYF
TRBD1 | few | TRBJ1-3 | TRBV29-1 | 13 | TGCAGCGCCGGGACAGGGGTCGGCAACACCATATATTTT | CSAGTGVGNTIYF